One and the same sample provided the 8 T cell receptor beta chains below, sequenced in a study of cytomegalovirus exposure and HLA in healthy donors. The primer mix had 60 Vbeta and 13 Jbeta primers. This table comes from immunoSEQ multiplex PCR, and its TCRdb copy is limited to in-frame clones, with some not included. Found here are approximately 140,000 clones, 65% to 80% of them singletons; the top ten hold approximately 8.3%. Sequencing was performed on PBMCs. These receptors were collected from a woman aged 45-59 years in good health and CMV-seropositive.

The table lists this clone with a few counts. The chain uses TRBV7-3 and TRBJ2-2; 8 bases agree with TRBD1. Trimming cost V 5 bases and J 4 bases; bases outside gene matches: 6. Looked up from germline, CDR1 is SGHTA and CDR2 is FQGTGA. The CDR3 spans 15 residues. CDR3 region: CASSAGTGVTGELFF. The CDR3 DNA is TGTGCCAGCAGCGCCGGGACAGGAGTCACCGGGGAGCTGTTTTTT. Together with reference TRBV7-3 and TRBJ2-2, the CDR3 gives the full variable domain: GAGVSQTPSNKVTEKGKYVELRCDPISGHTALYWYRQSLGQGPEFLIYFQGTGAADDSGLPNDRFFAVRPEGSVSTLKIQRTERGDSAVYLCASSAGTGVTGELFFGEGSRLTVL.

This chain connects TRBV7-2 to TRBJ1-2, with 7 bases matching TRBD1. The CDR3 has 14 amino acids. Germline CDR1 SGHTA, CDR2 FQGNSA. V was pared by 5 bases and J by 7 bases, with 10 bases of the junction left unmatched. The CDR3 loop is CASSPRQGKGGYTF. CDR3 sequence (DNA): TGTGCCAGCAGCCCTAGACAGGGAAAGGGTGGCTACACCTTC. Together with reference TRBV7-2 and TRBJ1-2, the CDR3 gives the full variable domain: GAGVSQSPSNKVTEKGKDVELRCDPISGHTALYWYRQSLGQGLEFLIYFQGNSAPDKSGLPSDRFSAERTGGSVSTLTIQRTQQEDSAVYLCASSPRQGKGGYTFGSGTRLTVV.

This chain connects TRBV18 to TRBJ1-4, with D possibly being TRBD1 (5 bases). Trimming pared 6 bases from V and 4 bases from J, leaving 12 bases between. This CDR3 region has 14 residues. Germline CDR1 and CDR2: KGHSH and LQKENI. The CDR3 coding sequence is TGTGCCAGCTCTTCAGGGCTCGGTAATGAAAAACTGTTTTTT. This gives the protein CASSSGLGNEKLFF.

This chain joins TRBV18 and TRBJ2-3; 8 nucleotides agree with TRBD2. The CDR3 runs to 16 residues. Trimming at V came to 3 bases and at J to 1 base, leaving 6 bases not matched to a gene. Germline CDR1 reads KGHSH; CDR2 reads LQKENI. The CDR3 DNA is TGTGCCAGCTCACCTCGGGGACTAGTTGGCACAGATACGCAGTATTTT. Translating it yields CASSPRGLVGTDTQYF.

This clone appeared a single time. The V and J genes are TRBV11-3 and TRBJ2-7; D may be TRBD2 (5 bases). Trimming stripped 0 bases from V and 8 bases from J, with 8 bases between. The germline V gene encodes CDR1 SGHNT and CDR2 YENEEA. The CDR3 loop spans 12 amino acids. DNA of the CDR3: TGTGCCAGCAGCTTAGATCACGGGAAGCAGTACTTC. Translation: CASSLDHGKQYF.

V is TRBV5-6 and J is TRBJ2-1, with TRBD1 matching over 7 bases. The V gene's germline CDR1 is SGHDT and CDR2 YYEEEE. V shed 3 bases and J 6 bases; nucleotides not matched to a gene: 15. This CDR3 contains 17 residues. This CDR3 reads CASSSPRDSVWLNEQFF. Here the CDR3 DNA reads TGTGCCAGCAGCTCACCCCGGGACAGTGTTTGGCTCAATGAGCAGTTCTTC. The complete variable domain, with remaining parts taken from reference TRBV5-6 and TRBJ2-1, reads DAGVTQSPTHLIKTRGQQVTLRCSPKSGHDTVSWYQQALGQGPQFIFQYYEEEERQRGNFPDRFSGHQFPNYSSELNVNALLLGDSALYLCASSSPRDSVWLNEQFFGPGTRLTVL.

This CDR3 reads CASSDQNYNSPLHF. The CDR3 DNA reads TGTGCCAGCAGTGACCAAAACTATAATTCACCCCTCCACTTT. The rearrangement links TRBV6-1 to TRBJ1-6, with D hard to call. V lost 3 bases and J 3 bases, leaving 6 bases between the germline ends. The germline V gene encodes CDR1 MNHNS and CDR2 SASEGT. The CDR3 spans 14 residues.

This sequence joins TRBV18 and TRBJ1-1; the D is unclear. This CDR3 spans 11 amino acids. V dropped 2 bases and J dropped 7 bases, with 5 bases sitting between them. Germline V lookup: CDR1 KGHSH, CDR2 LQKENI. The CDR3 nucleotides are TGTGCCAGCTCACCAGGAGTTGAAGCTTTCTTT. Translating gives CASSPGVEAFF.